This T cell receptor beta chain was recovered during a study of blood T cell repertoires in COVID-19. Looking at the study overall: Acute and convalescent COVID-19 samples came from the United States, Italy and Spain. Nucleic acid was either cDNA or gDNA, and it came from T cells, B-cell-depleted T cells, or PBMCs.

V was cut by 3 bases and J by 4 bases, with 10 bases left in between. CDR3 length: 14 amino acids. CDR1 and CDR2 from the germline V gene are LNHDA and SQIVND (reference sequence). Cohort allocation depended upon clinical history that participants reported. Libraries were prepared by immunoSEQ multiplex PCR; TCRdb keeps only in-frame clonotypes and omits some of them. The sample includes roughly 250,000 clones, roughly 87% seen only once; the top ten take roughly 6%. This sequence joins TRBV19 and TRBJ1-5; D gene uncertain. The receptor comes from a woman between 25 and 40 years old with acute COVID-19. Sequenced material: PBMCs or T cells enriched from blood (not recorded which). CDR3 nucleotides: TGTGCCAGTAGTATCGAACAGAAAAATCAGCCCCAGCATTTT. It encodes CASSIEQKNQPQHF.